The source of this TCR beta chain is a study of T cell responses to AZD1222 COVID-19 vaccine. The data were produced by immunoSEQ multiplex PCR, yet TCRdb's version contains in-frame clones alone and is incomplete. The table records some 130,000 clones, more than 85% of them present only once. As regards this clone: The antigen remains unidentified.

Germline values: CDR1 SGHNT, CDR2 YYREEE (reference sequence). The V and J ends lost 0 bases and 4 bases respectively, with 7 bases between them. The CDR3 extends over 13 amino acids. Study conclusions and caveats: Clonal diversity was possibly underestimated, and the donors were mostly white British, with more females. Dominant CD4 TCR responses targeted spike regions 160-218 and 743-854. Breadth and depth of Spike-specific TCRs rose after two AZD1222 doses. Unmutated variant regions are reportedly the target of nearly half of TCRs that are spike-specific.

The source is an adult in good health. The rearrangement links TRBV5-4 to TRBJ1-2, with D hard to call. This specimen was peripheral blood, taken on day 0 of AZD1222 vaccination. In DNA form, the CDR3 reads TGTGCCAGCAGCTTGGACGCAGGCTATGGCTACACCTTC. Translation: CASSLDAGYGYTF.